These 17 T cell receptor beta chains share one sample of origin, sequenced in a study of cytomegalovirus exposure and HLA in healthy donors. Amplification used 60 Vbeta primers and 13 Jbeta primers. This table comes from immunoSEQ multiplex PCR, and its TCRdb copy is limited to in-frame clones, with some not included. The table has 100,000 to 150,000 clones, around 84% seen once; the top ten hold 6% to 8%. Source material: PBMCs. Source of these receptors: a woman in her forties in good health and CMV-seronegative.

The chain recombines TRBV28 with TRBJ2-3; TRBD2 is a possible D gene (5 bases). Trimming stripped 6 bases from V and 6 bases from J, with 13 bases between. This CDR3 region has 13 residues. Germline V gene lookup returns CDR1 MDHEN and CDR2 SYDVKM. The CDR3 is CASSAPRGDTQYF. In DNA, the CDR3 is TGTGCCAGCAGCGCCCCACGAGGGGATACGCAGTATTTT.

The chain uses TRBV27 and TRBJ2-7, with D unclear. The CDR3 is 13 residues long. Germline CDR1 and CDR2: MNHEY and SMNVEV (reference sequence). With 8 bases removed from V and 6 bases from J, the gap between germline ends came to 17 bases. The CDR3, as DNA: TGTGCCAGCTCCGACATAAATGGTAGCGAGCAGTACTTC. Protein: CASSDINGSEQYF.

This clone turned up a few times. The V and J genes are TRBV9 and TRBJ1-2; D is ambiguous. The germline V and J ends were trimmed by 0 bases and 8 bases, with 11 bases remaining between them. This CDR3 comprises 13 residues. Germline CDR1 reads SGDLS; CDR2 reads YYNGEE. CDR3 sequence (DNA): TGTGCCAGCAGCGTAGTGGAGGGCGGAGGCTACACCTTC. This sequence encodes CASSVVEGGGYTF.

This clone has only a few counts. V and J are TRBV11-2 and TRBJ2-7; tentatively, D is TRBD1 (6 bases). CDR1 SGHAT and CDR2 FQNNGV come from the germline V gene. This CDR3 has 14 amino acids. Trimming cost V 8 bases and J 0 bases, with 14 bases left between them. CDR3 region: CASRQEPSSYEQYF. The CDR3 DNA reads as TGTGCCAGCCGACAGGAACCGAGCTCCTACGAGCAGTACTTC.

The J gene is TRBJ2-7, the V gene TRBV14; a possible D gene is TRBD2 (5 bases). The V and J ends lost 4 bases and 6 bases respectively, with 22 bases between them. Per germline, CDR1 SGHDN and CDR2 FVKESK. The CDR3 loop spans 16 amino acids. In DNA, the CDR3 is TGTGCCAGCAGCCCGTTCATCAAGGGAATTCGGGGCGAGCAGTACTTC. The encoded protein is CASSPFIKGIRGEQYF. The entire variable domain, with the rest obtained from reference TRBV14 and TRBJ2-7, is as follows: EAGVTQFPSHSVIEKGQTVTLRCDPISGHDNLYWYRRVMGKEIKFLLHFVKESKQDESGMPNNRFLAERTGGTYSTLKVQPAELEDSGVYFCASSPFIKGIRGEQYFGPGTRLTVT.

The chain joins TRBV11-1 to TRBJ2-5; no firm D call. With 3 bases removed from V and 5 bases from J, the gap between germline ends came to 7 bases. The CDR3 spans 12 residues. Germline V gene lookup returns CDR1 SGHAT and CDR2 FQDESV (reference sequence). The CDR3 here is CASSFVRETQYF. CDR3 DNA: TGTGCCAGCAGCTTCGTGCGGGAGACCCAGTACTTC.

The CDR3, as DNA: TGTGCCAGCAGCTTAGGATGGGGGCTGACATCTCAAAAACTGTTTTTT. As protein: CASSLGWGLTSQKLFF. The rearrangement uses TRBV13 and TRBJ1-4; tentative D call: TRBD1 (6 bases). Trimming removed 0 bases at V and 9 bases at J, with 17 bases between. The CDR3 runs 16 residues. Germline CDR1 PRHDT, CDR2 FYEKMQ (reference sequence).

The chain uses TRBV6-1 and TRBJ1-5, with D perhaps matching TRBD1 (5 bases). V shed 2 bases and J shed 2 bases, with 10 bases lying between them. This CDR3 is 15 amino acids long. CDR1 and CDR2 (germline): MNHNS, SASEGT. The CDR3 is CASSELGGGNQPQHF. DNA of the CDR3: TGTGCCAGCAGTGAATTGGGAGGGGGCAATCAGCCCCAGCATTTT.

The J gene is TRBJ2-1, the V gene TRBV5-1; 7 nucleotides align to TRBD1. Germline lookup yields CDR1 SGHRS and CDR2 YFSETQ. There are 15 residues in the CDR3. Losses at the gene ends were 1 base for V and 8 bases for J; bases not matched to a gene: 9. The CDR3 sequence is CASSLSGTVFDEQFF. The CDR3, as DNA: TGCGCCAGCAGCTTGTCGGGGACAGTTTTCGATGAGCAGTTCTTC.

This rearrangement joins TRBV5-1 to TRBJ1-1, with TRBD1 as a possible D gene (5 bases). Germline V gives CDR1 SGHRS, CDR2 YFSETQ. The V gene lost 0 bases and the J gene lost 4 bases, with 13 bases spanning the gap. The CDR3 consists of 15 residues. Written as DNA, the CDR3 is TGCGCCAGCAGCTTGGCTTCCGGGGGGGTCACTGAAGCTTTCTTT. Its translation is CASSLASGGVTEAFF.

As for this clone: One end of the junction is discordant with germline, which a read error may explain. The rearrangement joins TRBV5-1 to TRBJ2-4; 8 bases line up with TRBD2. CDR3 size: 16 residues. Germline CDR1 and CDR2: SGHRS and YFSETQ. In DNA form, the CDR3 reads TGCGCCAGCAGCTTGATGTCAGCGGGAGCGGCAAACAGTCAGTACTTC. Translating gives CASSLMSAGAANSQYF.

CDR3: CASSQTATNEKLFF. In DNA form, the CDR3 reads TGCGCCAGCAGCCAGACAGCAACTAATGAAAAACTGTTTTTT. J is TRBJ1-4 and V is TRBV4-1; D is possibly TRBD1 (5 bases). Germline CDR1 MGHRA, CDR2 YSYEKL. The CDR3 extends over 14 amino acids. The germline V and J ends were trimmed by 3 bases and 0 bases, with 5 bases remaining between them.

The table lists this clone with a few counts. DNA of the CDR3: TGTGCCACCTCGGGACAGGGGAGTGTCAGTCAGTACTTC. It codes for CATSGQGSVSQYF. The V gene is TRBV27, the J gene TRBJ2-4, with 10 nucleotides matching TRBD1. CDR1 is MNHEY and CDR2 is SMNVEV in the germline V gene (reference sequence). The CDR3 totals 13 residues. J gave up 12 bases and V 10 bases, and 12 bases lay outside the gene matches.

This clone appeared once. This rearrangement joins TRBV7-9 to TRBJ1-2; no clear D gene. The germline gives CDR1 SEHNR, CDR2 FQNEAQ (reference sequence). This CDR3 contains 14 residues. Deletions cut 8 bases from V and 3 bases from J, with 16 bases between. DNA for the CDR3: TGTGCCAGCGTATTACTACCCCGCGACTATGGCTACACCTTC. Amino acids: CASVLLPRDYGYTF.

CDR3 nucleotides: TGTGCCAGCAGTGACTACAGGGGGCGCGAGCAGTACTTC. This sequence encodes CASSDYRGREQYF. J is TRBJ2-7 and V is TRBV25-1; TRBD1 matches 9 bases. Per the germline V gene, CDR1 is MGHDK and CDR2 is SYGVNS. With V trimmed by 3 bases and J by 6 bases, 3 bases remained unmatched. CDR3 length: 13 residues.

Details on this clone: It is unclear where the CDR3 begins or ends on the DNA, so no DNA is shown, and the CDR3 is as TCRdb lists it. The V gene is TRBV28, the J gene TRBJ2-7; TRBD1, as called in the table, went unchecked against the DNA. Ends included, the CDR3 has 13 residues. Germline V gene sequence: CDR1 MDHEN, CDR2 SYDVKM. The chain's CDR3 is CASSFGPGPEQYF.

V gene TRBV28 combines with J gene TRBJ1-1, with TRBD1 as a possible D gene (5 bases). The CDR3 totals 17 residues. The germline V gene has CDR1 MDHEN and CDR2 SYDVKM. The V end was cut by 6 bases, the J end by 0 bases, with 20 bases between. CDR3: CASRTPARFRVNTEAFF. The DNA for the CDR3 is TGTGCCAGCAGAACCCCGGCGAGGTTCAGGGTGAACACTGAAGCTTTCTTT.